These T cell receptor beta chains were read from a single sample in a study of a mutant IDH1 vaccine in newly diagnosed glioma. Data came from immunoSEQ multiplex PCR; TCRdb stores just in-frame clones and leaves some out. The table has tens of thousands of clones, more than 70% seen once; the top ten hold more than 15%. Their antigens are not known. Sample: PBMCs, taken from a glioma patient whose treatment included an IDH1 peptide vaccine. Receptors were obtained from a man younger than 35 with glioma. Both conserved end residues are part of each CDR3. Fields, in order: V gene, clone size, D gene, J gene, CDR3 protein, CDR3 DNA. D genes are given only for firm matches. Size values are once, few and many counts, or a class for expanded clones, and some rows have none.

TRBV2	few	TRBD1	TRBJ1-6	CASSEVDRGPPLHF	TGTGCCAGCAGTGAAGTGGACAGGGGTCCACCCCTCCACTTT
TRBV2	-	TRBD2	TRBJ2-5	CASSGPEGTSGRVEETQYF	TGTGCCAGCAGCGGGCCCGAGGGAACTAGCGGGAGGGTCGAAGAGACCCAGTACTTC
TRBV7-2	-	TRBD2	TRBJ2-2	CASSFGRETGELFF	TGTGCCAGCAGCTTCGGGCGGGAGACGGGGGAGCTGTTTTTT
TRBV4-2	-	TRBD2	TRBJ2-7	CASSPVAGLSYEQYF	TGTGCCAGCAGTCCGGTAGCGGGGCTCTCCTACGAGCAGTACTTC
TRBV6-4	-	-	TRBJ1-5	CASSDSTWDTSNQPQHF	TGTGCCAGCAGTGACTCAACCTGGGACACTAGCAATCAGCCCCAGCATTTT
TRBV7-2	-	-	TRBJ2-7	CASSSRGYEQYF	TGTGCCAGCAGCTCCCGGGGGTACGAGCAGTACTTC
TRBV5-1	-	-	TRBJ2-2	CASSRRESYTGELFF	TGCGCCAGCAGCCGACGTGAGTCTTACACCGGGGAGCTGTTTTTT
TRBV15	-	-	TRBJ2-4	CATSRTLGAAKNIQYF	TGTGCCACCAGCAGAACTTTGGGGGCTGCCAAAAACATTCAGTACTTC
TRBV5-5	-	-	TRBJ2-5	CASSLALNIYTETQYF	TGTGCCAGCAGCTTGGCCCTCAATATCTATACAGAGACCCAGTACTTC
TRBV13	-	-	TRBJ1-1	CASSLVTAYTEAFF	TGTGCCAGCAGCTTAGTGACGGCCTACACTGAAGCTTTCTTT
TRBV27	-	-	TRBJ1-5	CASSLRGNNQPQHF	TGTGCCAGCAGTTTAAGAGGGAATAATCAGCCCCAGCATTTT
TRBV7-9	-	-	TRBJ2-7	CASSLIVVAGSDEQYF	TGTGCCAGCAGCTTAATTGTCGTGGCAGGGTCTGACGAGCAGTACTTC
TRBV4-3	-	-	TRBJ2-7	CASSQDQGAGDYEQYF	TGCGCCAGCAGCCAAGATCAGGGGGCGGGGGATTACGAGCAGTACTTC
TRBV2	-	-	TRBJ2-1	CASSLWDTQFF	TGTGCCAGCAGTCTCTGGGACACGCAGTTCTTC
TRBV7-7	-	TRBD2	TRBJ2-1	CASSLAIGTSNEQFF	TGTGCCAGCAGCTTAGCTATAGGGACTAGCAATGAGCAGTTCTTC
TRBV30	once	-	TRBJ2-3	CAWGHWDTQYF	TGTGCCTGGGGTCACTGGGATACGCAGTATTTT
TRBV10-3	-	TRBD2	TRBJ2-7	CAISKGLAGTPLSYEQYF	TGTGCCATCAGCAAGGGACTAGCGGGAACTCCTCTATCCTACGAGCAGTACTTC
TRBV7-9	-	-	TRBJ1-2	CASSPRVTYGYTF	TGTGCCAGCAGCCCTCGGGTCACCTATGGCTACACCTTC
TRBV29-1	-	TRBD1	TRBJ2-1	CSVFTGTDNEQFF	TGCAGCGTTTTCACCGGGACAGACAATGAGCAGTTCTTC
TRBV7-8	once	-	TRBJ1-2	CASSERGTTGGRGVDGYTF	TGTGCCAGCAGCGAAAGGGGGACGACGGGTGGGCGGGGGGTCGATGGCTACACCTTC
TRBV30	-	-	TRBJ1-3	CAWSVGGSGNTIYF	TGTGCCTGGAGTGTCGGGGGTTCTGGAAACACCATATATTTT
TRBV29-1	-	-	TRBJ1-4	CSVFTKGKLFF	TGCAGCGTGTTTACCAAGGGAAAACTGTTTTTT
TRBV6-1	-	-	TRBJ1-5	CASRAGLGQPQHF	TGTGCCAGCAGAGCGGGCCTAGGGCAGCCCCAGCATTTT
TRBV27	-	-	TRBJ2-3	CASSSRASPSTDTQYF	TGTGCCAGCAGTTCCCGGGCCTCACCAAGCACAGATACGCAGTATTTT
TRBV15	-	-	TRBJ2-3	CATSRDPTSTDTQYF	TGTGCCACCAGCAGAGATCCAACTAGCACAGATACGCAGTATTTT
TRBV2	-	-	TRBJ2-3	CASSPTRTDTQYF	TGTGCCAGCAGCCCGACTAGGACAGATACGCAGTATTTT
TRBV6-5	-	-	TRBJ1-3	CASRGLSGWGNTIYF	TGTGCCAGCAGGGGGCTTTCAGGGTGGGGAAACACCATATATTTT
TRBV4-2	-	TRBD2	TRBJ2-7	CASSQLSGRAGEQYF	TGTGCCAGCAGCCAACTTAGCGGGAGGGCTGGCGAGCAGTACTTC
TRBV2	-	-	TRBJ2-7	CASSSQGGSSYEQYF	TGTGCCAGCAGTTCACAGGGTGGGAGCTCCTACGAGCAGTACTTC
TRBV29-1	-	-	TRBJ2-1	CSVERRYRGLAGVLPEQFF	TGCAGCGTTGAAAGGAGATACAGGGGGTTAGCGGGAGTTCTCCCTGAGCAGTTCTTC
TRBV5-1	-	TRBD1	TRBJ1-1	CASSSPGQGATEAFF	TGCGCCAGCAGCTCACCGGGGCAGGGGGCCACTGAAGCTTTCTTT
TRBV29-1	-	-	TRBJ2-1	CSVCGDGRNEQFF	TGCAGCGTTTGCGGGGATGGGAGGAATGAGCAGTTCTTC
TRBV30	-	-	TRBJ2-7	CAWSVTEYEQYF	TGTGCCTGGAGTGTTACAGAATACGAGCAGTACTTC
TRBV28	-	-	TRBJ2-7	CASSRQGRHEQYF	TGTGCCAGCAGTCGTCAGGGGAGACACGAGCAGTACTTC
TRBV5-1	-	-	TRBJ1-4	CASSLAVPGREKLFF	TGCGCCAGCAGCTTGGCCGTCCCCGGGCGTGAAAAACTGTTTTTT
TRBV6-1	-	-	TRBJ1-5	CASRGEGNQPQHF	TGTGCCAGCAGGGGGGAGGGCAATCAGCCCCAGCATTTT
TRBV6-1	-	-	TRBJ1-6	CASSERTAASYNSPLHF	TGTGCCAGCAGTGAACGGACAGCGGCCTCCTATAATTCACCCCTCCACTTT
TRBV28	-	TRBD2	TRBJ2-2	CASSLFLSGSNTGELFF	TGTGCCAGCAGCCTATTCCTTAGCGGGTCGAACACCGGGGAGCTGTTTTTT
TRBV4-2	once	-	TRBJ2-5	CASSHATTQPGETQYF	TGTGCCAGCAGCCACGCCACGACACAGCCCGGAGAGACCCAGTACTTC
TRBV4-1	-	TRBD2	TRBJ2-5	CASSQGEVAGILRTQYF	TGCGCCAGCAGCCAAGGGGAAGTAGCGGGGATCCTGAGGACCCAGTACTTC
TRBV30	-	-	TRBJ1-1	CAWSVRLAGSLNTEAFF	TGTGCCTGGAGTGTAAGGCTGGCGGGCAGCTTAAACACTGAAGCTTTCTTT
TRBV14	-	TRBD1	TRBJ1-1	CASSQIRDRGPNTEAFF	TGTGCCAGCAGCCAGATCCGGGACAGGGGGCCGAACACTGAAGCTTTCTTT
TRBV6-5	-	-	TRBJ2-5	CASSWTVRETQYF	TGTGCCAGCAGTTGGACAGTTCGCGAGACCCAGTACTTC
TRBV11-2	-	-	TRBJ2-5	CASSFVRETQYF	TGTGCCAGCAGCTTCGTCCGGGAGACCCAGTACTTC
TRBV11-2	-	-	TRBJ1-2	CASSSSPGANYGYTF	TGTGCCAGCAGCTCTTCGCCCGGGGCCAACTATGGCTACACCTTC
TRBV4-2	-	-	TRBJ1-2	CASSQEDSRGYTF	TGTGCCAGCAGCCAAGAGGACAGTCGGGGCTACACCTTC
TRBV30	-	TRBD2	TRBJ2-7	CAWTSRLAGGPVEQYF	TGTGCCTGGACCTCCCGACTAGCGGGAGGGCCGGTCGAGCAGTACTTC
TRBV5-6	-	TRBD2	TRBJ2-2	CASSLFLAGPNTGELFF	TGTGCCAGCAGCTTGTTCCTAGCGGGCCCTAACACCGGGGAGCTGTTTTTT
TRBV9	-	-	TRBJ1-5	CASSGGTTREPQHF	TGTGCCAGCAGCGGAGGGACGACAAGGGAACCCCAGCATTTT
TRBV10-2	-	-	TRBJ1-1	CASSESAGFVEAFF	TGCGCCAGCAGTGAGTCCGCCGGGTTTGTCGAAGCTTTCTTT
TRBV7-8	-	TRBD1	TRBJ2-5	CASSLGRQGAETQYF	TGTGCCAGCAGCTTAGGTAGACAGGGCGCAGAGACCCAGTACTTC
TRBV30	-	-	TRBJ1-1	CAWSAHGGDGTEAFF	TGTGCCTGGAGTGCCCACGGAGGGGACGGCACTGAAGCTTTCTTT
TRBV7-6	-	-	TRBJ2-5	CASSLKDGTQYF	TGTGCCAGCAGCTTGAAGGATGGGACCCAGTACTTC
TRBV4-2	-	-	TRBJ2-3	CASSQLIADTQYF	TGTGCCAGCAGCCAGCTCATCGCAGATACGCAGTATTTT
TRBV18	-	TRBD1	TRBJ2-7	CASSPRTGAGEQYF	TGTGCCAGCTCCCCCCGGACAGGGGCTGGCGAGCAGTACTTC
TRBV7-8	-	TRBD1	TRBJ1-1	CASTLSRGYTEAFF	TGTGCCAGCACCCTAAGCAGGGGGTACACTGAAGCTTTCTTT
TRBV5-1	-	-	TRBJ1-5	CASRKDSGGNQPQHF	TGCGCCAGCAGGAAAGACAGTGGGGGCAATCAGCCCCAGCATTTT
TRBV30	once	-	TRBJ1-2	CAWSVTNLGYTF	TGTGCCTGGAGTGTCACCAATCTCGGCTACACCTTC
TRBV4-2	-	-	TRBJ1-3	CASSPRGDTGNTIYF	TGTGCCAGCAGCCCTAGGGGAGACACTGGAAACACCATATATTTT